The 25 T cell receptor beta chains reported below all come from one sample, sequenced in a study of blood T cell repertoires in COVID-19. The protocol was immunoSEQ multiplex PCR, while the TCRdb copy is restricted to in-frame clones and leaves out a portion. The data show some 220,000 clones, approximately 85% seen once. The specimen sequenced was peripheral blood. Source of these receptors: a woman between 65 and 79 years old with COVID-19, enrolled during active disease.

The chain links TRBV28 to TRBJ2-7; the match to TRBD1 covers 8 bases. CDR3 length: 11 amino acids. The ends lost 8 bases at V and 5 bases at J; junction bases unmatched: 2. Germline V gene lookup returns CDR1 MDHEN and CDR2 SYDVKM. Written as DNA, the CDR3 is TGTGCCAGCGCGGACAGGGACGAGCAGTACTTC. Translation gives CASADRDEQYF.

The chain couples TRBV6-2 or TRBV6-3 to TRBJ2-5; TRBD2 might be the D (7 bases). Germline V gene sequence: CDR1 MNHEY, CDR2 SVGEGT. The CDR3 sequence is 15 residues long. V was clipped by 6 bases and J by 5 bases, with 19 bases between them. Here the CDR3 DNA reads TGTGCCAGCAGCGAAGGGGGGGAGGGCCCTGAGACCCAGTACTTC. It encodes CASSEGGEGPETQYF.

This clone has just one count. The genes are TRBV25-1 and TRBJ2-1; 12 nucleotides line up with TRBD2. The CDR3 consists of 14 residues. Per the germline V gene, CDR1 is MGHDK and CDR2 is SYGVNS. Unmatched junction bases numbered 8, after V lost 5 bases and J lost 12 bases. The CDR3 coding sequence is TGTGCCAGCAGTTCTCGGACTAGCGGGATGGGGCAGTTCTTC. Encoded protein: CASSSRTSGMGQFF.

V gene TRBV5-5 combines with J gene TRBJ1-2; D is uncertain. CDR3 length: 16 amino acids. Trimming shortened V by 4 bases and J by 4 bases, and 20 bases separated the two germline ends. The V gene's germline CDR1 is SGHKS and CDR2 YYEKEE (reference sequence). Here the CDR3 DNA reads TGTGCCAGCAGCCGGCATGCGGATCCAACGGTCTATGGCTACACCTTC. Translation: CASSRHADPTVYGYTF.

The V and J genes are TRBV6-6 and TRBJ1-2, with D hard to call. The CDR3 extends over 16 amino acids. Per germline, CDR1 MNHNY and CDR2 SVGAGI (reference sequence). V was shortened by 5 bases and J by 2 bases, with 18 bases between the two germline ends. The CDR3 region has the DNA TGTGCCAGCAGTCTCCGGACTGGGGAGGGCAACTATGGCTACACCTTC. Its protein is CASSLRTGEGNYGYTF.

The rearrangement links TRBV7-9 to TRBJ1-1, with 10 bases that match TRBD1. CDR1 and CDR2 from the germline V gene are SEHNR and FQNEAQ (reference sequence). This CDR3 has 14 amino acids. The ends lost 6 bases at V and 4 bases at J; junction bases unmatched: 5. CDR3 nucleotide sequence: TGTGCCAGCAGGCGACAGGGGGCCTTCACTGAAGCTTTCTTT. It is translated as CASRRQGAFTEAFF.

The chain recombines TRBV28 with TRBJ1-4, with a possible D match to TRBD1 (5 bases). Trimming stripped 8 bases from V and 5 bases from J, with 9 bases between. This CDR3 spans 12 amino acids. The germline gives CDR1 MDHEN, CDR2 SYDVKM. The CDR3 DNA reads TGTGCCAGCTCGGGGGGGAATGAAAAACTGTTTTTT. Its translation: CASSGGNEKLFF.

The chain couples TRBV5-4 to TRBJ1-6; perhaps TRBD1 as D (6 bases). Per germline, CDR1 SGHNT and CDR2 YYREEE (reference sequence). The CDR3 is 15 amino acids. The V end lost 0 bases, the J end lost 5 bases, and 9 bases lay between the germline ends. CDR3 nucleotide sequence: TGTGCCAGCAGCTTGGGGGGACACAATAATTCACCCCTCCACTTT. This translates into CASSLGGHNNSPLHF.

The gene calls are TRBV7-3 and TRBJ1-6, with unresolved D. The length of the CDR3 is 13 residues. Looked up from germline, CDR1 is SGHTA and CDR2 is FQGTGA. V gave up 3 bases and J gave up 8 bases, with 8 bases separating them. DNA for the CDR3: TGTGCCAGCAGCTTCTCCGGGGATTCACCCCTCCACTTT. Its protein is CASSFSGDSPLHF.

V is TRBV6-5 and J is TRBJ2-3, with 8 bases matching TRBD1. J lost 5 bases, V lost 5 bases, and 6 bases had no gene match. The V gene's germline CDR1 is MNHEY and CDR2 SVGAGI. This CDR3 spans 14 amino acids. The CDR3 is CASSTRGRGDTQYF. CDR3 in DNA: TGTGCCAGCAGTACCAGGGGGCGGGGAGATACGCAGTATTTT.

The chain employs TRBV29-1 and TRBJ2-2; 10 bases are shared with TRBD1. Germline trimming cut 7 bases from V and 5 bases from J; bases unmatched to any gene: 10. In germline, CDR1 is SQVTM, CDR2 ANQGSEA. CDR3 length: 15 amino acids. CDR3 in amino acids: CSAKDRGWETGELFF. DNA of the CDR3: TGCAGCGCCAAGGACAGGGGGTGGGAAACCGGGGAGCTGTTTTTT.

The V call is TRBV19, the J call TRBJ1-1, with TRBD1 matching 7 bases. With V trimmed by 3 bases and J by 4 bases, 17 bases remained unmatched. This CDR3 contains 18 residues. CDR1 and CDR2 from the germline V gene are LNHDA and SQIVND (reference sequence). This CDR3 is CASSMPYVRAGGSTEAFF. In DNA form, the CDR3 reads TGTGCCAGTAGTATGCCTTATGTGAGGGCAGGGGGAAGCACTGAAGCTTTCTTT. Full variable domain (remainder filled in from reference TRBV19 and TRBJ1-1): DGGITQSPKYLFRKEGQNVTLSCEQNLNHDAMYWYRQDPGQGLRLIYYSQIVNDFQKGDIAEGYSVSREKKESFPLTVTSAQKNPTAFYLCASSMPYVRAGGSTEAFFGQGTRLTVV.

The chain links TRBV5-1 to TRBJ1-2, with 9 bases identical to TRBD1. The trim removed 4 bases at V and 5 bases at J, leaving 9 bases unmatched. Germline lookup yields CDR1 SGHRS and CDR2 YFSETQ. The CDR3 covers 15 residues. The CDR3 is CASSASGTGYYGYTF. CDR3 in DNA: TGCGCCAGCAGCGCCTCCGGGACAGGGTATTATGGCTACACCTTC.

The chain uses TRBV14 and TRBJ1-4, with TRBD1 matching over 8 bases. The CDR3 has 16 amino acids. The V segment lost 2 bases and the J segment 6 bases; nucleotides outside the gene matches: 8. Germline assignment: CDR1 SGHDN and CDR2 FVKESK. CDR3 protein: CASSQRSGTGYEKLFF. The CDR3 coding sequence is TGTGCCAGCAGCCAACGCTCCGGGACAGGATATGAAAAACTGTTTTTT.

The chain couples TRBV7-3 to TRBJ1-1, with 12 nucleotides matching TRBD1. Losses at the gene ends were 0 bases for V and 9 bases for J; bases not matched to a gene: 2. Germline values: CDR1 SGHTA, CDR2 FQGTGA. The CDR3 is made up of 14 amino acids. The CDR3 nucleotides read TGTGCCAGCAGCTTAACGGGACAGGGGGCGCAAGCTTTCTTT. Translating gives CASSLTGQGAQAFF.

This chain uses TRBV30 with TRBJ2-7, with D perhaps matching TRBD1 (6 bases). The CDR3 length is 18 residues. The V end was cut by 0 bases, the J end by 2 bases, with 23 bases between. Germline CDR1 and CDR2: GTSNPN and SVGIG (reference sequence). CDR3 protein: CAWSVGLRWDTDTYEQYF. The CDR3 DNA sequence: TGTGCCTGGAGTGTGGGGCTACGTTGGGACACGGATACCTACGAGCAGTACTTC.

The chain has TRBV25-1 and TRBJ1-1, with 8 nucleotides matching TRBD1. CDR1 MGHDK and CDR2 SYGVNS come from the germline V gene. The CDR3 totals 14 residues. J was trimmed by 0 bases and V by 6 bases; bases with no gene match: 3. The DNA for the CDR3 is TGTGCCAGCAGCATACAGGGGGTGAACACTGAAGCTTTCTTT. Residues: CASSIQGVNTEAFF.

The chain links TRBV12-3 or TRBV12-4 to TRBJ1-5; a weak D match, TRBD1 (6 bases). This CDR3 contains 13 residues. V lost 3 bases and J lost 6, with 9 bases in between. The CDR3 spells CASSLLGGQPQHF. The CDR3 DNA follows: TGTGCCAGCAGTTTGTTAGGGGGTCAGCCCCAGCATTTT.

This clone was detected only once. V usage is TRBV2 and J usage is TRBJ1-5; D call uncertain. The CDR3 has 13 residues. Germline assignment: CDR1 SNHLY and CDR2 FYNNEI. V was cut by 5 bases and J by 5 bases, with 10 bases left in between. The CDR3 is CASSLGGDQPQHF. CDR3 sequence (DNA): TGTGCCAGCAGTCTTGGCGGGGATCAGCCCCAGCATTTT.

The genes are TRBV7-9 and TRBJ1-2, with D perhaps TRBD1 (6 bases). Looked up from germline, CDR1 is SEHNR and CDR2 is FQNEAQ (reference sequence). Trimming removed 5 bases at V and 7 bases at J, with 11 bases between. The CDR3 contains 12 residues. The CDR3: CASSARGRGYTF. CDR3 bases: TGTGCCAGCAGCGCCAGGGGTCGTGGCTACACCTTC.

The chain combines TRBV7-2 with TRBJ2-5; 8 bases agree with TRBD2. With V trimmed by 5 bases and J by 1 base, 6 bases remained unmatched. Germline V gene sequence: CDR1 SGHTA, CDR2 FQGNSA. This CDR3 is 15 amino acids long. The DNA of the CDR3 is TGTGCCAGCAGCGGAACTAGCGGAGTCCAAGAGACCCAGTACTTC. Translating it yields CASSGTSGVQETQYF.

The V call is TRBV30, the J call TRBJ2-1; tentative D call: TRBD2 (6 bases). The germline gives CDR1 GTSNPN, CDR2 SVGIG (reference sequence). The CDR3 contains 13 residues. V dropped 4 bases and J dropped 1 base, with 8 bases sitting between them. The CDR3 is CAWTSESYNEQFF. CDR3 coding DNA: TGTGCCTGGACTAGCGAGTCCTACAATGAGCAGTTCTTC.

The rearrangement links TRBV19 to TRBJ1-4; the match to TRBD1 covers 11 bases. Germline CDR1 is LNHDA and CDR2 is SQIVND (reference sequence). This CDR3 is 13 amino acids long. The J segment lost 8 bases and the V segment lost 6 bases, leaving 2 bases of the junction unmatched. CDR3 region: CASSRTGGEKLFF. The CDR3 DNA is TGTGCCAGTAGCAGGACAGGGGGCGAAAAACTGTTTTTT.

This CDR3 reads CASSLASEGEQYF. Written as DNA, the CDR3 is TGTGCCAGCAGCTTAGCGTCGGAGGGCGAGCAGTACTTC. V and J are TRBV7-2 and TRBJ2-7; possibly TRBD2 for D (6 bases). This CDR3 has 13 amino acids. Germline assignment: CDR1 SGHTA and CDR2 FQGNSA. Trimming took off 0 bases at V and 6 bases at J, with 9 bases between the two ends. The full variable domain, with the rest looked up from reference TRBV7-2 and TRBJ2-7, is GAGVSQSPSNKVTEKGKDVELRCDPISGHTALYWYRQSLGQGLEFLIYFQGNSAPDKSGLPSDRFSAERTGGSVSTLTIQRTQQEDSAVYLCASSLASEGEQYFGPGTRLTVT.

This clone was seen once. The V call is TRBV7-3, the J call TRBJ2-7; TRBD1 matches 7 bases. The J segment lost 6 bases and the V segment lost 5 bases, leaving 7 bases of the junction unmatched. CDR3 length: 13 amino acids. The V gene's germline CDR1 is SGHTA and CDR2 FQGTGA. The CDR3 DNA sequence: TGTGCCAGCAGCCCAACTCCAGGGGGCGAGCAGTACTTC. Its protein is CASSPTPGGEQYF.